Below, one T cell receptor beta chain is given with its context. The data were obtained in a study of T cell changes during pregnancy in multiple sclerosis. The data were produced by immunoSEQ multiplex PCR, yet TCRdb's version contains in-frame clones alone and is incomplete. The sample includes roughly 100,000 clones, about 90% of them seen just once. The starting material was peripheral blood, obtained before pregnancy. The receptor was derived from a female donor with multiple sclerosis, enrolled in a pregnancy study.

The CDR3 bases are TGCGCCAGCAGGCAACTCTTCAGAAAGACGACTAGCGGGGGGGCTGGGACCCAGTACTTC. Translated: CASRQLFRKTTSGGAGTQYF. The chain links TRBV4-1 to TRBJ2-5, with 14 bases aligning to TRBD2. The CDR3 totals 20 residues. Unmatched junction bases numbered 22, after V lost 6 bases and J lost 7 bases. Germline V lookup: CDR1 MGHRA, CDR2 YSYEKL.